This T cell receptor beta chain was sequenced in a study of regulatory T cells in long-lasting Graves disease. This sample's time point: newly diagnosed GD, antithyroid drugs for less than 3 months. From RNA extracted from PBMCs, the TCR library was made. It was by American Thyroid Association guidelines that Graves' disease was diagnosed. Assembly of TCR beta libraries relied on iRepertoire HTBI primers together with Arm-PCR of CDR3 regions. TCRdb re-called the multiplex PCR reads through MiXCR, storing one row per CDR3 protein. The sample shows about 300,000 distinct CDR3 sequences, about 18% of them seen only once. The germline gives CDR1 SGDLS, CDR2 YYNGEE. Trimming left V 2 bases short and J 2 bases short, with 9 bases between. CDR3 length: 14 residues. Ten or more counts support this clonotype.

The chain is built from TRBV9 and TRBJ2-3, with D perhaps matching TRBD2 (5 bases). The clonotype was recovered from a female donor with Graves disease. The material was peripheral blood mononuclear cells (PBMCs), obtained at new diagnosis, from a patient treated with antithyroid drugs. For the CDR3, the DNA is TGTGCCAGCAGCGTTGGAGGACCCACAGATACGCAGTATTTT. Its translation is CASSVGGPTDTQYF.